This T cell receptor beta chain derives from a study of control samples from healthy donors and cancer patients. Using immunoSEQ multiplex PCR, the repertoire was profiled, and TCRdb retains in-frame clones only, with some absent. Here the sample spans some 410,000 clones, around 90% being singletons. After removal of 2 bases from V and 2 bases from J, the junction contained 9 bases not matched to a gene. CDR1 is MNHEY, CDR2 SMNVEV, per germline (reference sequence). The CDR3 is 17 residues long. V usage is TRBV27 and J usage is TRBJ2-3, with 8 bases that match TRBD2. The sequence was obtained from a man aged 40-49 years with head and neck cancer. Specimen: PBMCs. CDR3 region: CASSLREGTRSTDTQYF. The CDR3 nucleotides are TGTGCCAGCAGTTTACGTGAAGGGACTAGGTCCACAGATACGCAGTATTTT.